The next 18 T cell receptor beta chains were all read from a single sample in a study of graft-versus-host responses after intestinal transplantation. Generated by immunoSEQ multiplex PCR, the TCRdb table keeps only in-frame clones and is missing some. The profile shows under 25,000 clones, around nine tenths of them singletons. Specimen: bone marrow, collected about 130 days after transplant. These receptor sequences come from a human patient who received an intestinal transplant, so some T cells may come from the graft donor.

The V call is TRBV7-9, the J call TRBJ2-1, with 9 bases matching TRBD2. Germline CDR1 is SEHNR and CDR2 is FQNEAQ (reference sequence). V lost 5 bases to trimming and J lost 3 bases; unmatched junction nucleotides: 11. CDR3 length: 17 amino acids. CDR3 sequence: CASSLSLAGVFYNEQFF. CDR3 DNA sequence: TGTGCCAGCAGCCTCTCACTAGCGGGTGTCTTCTACAATGAGCAGTTCTTC.

As DNA, the CDR3 is TGTGCCAGCAGTTATTCAACTAATGAAAAACTGTTTTTT. Its translation: CASSYSTNEKLFF. V and J are TRBV6-1 and TRBJ1-4; D call uncertain. The CDR3 sequence is 13 residues long. V gave up 5 bases and J gave up 0 bases, with 4 bases separating them. CDR1 is MNHNS, CDR2 SASEGT, per germline.

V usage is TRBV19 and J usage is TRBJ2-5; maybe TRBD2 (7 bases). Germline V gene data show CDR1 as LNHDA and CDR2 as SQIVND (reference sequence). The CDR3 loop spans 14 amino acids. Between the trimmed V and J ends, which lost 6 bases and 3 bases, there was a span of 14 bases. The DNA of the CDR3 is TGTGCCAGTAGGAAAGGGGGGGGAGAAGAGACCCAGTACTTC. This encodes CASRKGGGEETQYF.

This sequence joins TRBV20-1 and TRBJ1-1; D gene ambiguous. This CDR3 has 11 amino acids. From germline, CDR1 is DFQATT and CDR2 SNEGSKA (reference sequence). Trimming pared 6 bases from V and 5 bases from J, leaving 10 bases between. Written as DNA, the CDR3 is TGCAGTGCCCCGGCCCCGACTGAAGCTTTCTTT. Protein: CSAPAPTEAFF.

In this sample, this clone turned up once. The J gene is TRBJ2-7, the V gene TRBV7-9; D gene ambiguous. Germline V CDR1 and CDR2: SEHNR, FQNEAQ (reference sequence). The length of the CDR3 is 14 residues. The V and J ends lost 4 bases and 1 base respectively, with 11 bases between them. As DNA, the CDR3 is TGTGCCAGCAGCTCCGCCGGCATTTCCTACGAGCAGTACTTC. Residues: CASSSAGISYEQYF.

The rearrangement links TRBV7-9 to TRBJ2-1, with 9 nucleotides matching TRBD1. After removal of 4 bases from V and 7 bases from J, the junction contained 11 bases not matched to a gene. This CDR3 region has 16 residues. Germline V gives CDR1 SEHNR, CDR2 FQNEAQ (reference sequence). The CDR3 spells CASSSFTGGATNEQFF. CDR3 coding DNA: TGTGCCAGCAGCTCCTTTACAGGGGGCGCGACTAATGAGCAGTTCTTC.

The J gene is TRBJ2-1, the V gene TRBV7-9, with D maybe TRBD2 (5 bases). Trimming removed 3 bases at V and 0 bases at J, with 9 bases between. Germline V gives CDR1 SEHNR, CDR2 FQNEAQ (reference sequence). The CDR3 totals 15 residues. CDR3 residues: CASSLDSPSYNEQFF. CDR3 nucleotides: TGTGCCAGCAGCTTGGACTCTCCCTCCTACAATGAGCAGTTCTTC.

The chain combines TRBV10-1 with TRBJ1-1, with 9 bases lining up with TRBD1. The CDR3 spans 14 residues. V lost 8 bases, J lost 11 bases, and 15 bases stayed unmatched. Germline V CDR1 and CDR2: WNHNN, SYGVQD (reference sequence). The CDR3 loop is CASCGTGHKAAAFF. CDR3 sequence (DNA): TGCGCCAGCTGTGGGACAGGGCACAAGGCCGCCGCTTTCTTT.

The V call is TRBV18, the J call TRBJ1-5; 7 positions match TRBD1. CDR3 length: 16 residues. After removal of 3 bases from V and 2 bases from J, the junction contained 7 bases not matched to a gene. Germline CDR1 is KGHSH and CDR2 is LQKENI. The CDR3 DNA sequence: TGTGCCAGCTCACCGAAGAGACAGGGAGGCAATCAGCCCCAGCATTTT. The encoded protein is CASSPKRQGGNQPQHF.

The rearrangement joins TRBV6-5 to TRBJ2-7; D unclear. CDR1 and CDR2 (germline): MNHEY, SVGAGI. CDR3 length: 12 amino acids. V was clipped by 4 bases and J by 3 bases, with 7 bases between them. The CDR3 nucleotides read TGTGCCAGCAGTTCGGACGGCTACGAGCAGTACTTC. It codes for CASSSDGYEQYF.

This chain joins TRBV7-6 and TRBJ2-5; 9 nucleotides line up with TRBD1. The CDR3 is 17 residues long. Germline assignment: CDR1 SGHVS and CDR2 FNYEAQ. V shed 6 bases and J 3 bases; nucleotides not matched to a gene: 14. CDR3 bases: TGTGCCAGCAGTCTCAAACAGGGGGCGCTGCCCAAAGAGACCCAGTACTTC. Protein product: CASSLKQGALPKETQYF.

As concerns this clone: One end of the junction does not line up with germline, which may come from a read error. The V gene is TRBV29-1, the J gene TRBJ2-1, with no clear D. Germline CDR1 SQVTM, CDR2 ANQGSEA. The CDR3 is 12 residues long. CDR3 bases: TGCAGCGCCCCGACCCTGAACAATGGGCAGTTCTTC. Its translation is CSAPTLNNGQFF.

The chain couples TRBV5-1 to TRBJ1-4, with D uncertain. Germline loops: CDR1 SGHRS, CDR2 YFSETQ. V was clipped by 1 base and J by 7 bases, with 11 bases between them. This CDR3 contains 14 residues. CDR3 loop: CASSLWGGGEKLFF. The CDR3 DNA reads TGCGCCAGCAGCTTGTGGGGTGGCGGTGAAAAACTGTTTTTT.

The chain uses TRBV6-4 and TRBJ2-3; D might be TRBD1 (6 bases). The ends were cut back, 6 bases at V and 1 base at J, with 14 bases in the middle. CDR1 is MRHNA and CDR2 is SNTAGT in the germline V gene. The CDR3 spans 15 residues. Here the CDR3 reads CASSPRGRGTDTQYF. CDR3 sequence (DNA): TGTGCCAGCAGCCCCAGGGGCAGAGGCACAGATACGCAGTATTTT.

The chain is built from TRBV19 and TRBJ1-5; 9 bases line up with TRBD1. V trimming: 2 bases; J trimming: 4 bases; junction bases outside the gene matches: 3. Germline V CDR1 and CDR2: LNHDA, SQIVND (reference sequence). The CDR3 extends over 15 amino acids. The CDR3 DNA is TGTGCCAGTAGTATAACAGGGGGCCCGAATCAGCCCCAGCATTTT. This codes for CASSITGGPNQPQHF.

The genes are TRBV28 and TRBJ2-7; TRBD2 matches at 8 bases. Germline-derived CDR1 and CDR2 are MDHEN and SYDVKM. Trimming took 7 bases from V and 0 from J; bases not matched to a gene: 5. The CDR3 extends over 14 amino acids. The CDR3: CASIEAGGSYEQYF. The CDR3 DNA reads TGTGCCAGCATTGAGGCGGGAGGCTCCTACGAGCAGTACTTC.

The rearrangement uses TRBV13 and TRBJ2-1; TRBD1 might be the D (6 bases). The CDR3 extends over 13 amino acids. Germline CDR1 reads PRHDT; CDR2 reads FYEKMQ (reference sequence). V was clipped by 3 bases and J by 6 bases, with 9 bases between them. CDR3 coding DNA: TGTGCCAGCAGCTTCCCGGACAGCAATGAGCAGTTCTTC. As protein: CASSFPDSNEQFF.

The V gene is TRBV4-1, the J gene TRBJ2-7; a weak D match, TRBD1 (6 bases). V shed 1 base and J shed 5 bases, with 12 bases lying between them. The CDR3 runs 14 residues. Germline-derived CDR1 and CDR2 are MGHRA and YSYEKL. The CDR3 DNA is TGCGCCAGCAGCCAAGTCTGGGGGCAGGACGAGCAGTACTTC. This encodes CASSQVWGQDEQYF.